The T cell receptor beta chain under discussion was sequenced for a study of blood T cell repertoires in COVID-19. Background on the study: The study drew acute and convalescent COVID-19 samples from the United States, Italy and Spain.

As originally analysed: Nucleated cell number was recorded as an estimate derived from reference gene primer amplification. Sequencing used immunoSEQ multiplex PCR; TCRdb keeps in-frame clones, though not all of them. That table furnishes V, J and clone size, whereas the DNA furnished D and trimming. The sample lists about 440,000 clones, roughly 91% seen once, with more than 0.55% in the top ten. V lost 4 bases and J lost 4, with 7 bases in between. The CDR3 has 11 amino acids. In germline, CDR1 is DFQATT, CDR2 SNEGSKA (reference sequence). The gene calls are TRBV20-1 and TRBJ2-5; D unresolved. Sequenced input: PBMCs or T cells enriched from blood (not recorded which). The TCR originated in a man between 18 and 29 years old who had recovered from COVID-19. This CDR3 is CSANPGETQYF. The CDR3 DNA sequence: TGCAGTGCTAATCCAGGAGAGACCCAGTACTTC.